The 11 T cell receptor beta chains presented below share a single source sample, sequenced in a study of blood T cells in healthy people across ages. Primed by a sample-barcoded 5' primer and a J-beta primer mix, a second PCR proceeded for roughly 6 to 12 cycles. TCRdb passed the 5' RACE reads through MiXCR, listing each CDR3 protein once. The sample holds 500,000 to 550,000 distinct CDR3 sequences; 20% to 30% are singletons and the top ten take 8.7%. The same sample was also studied in work on T cells of mothers and their children.

Material: blood. The receptors come from a boy aged 10-17 years in good health.

This clonotype has a handful of counts. The rearrangement links TRBV24-1 to TRBJ2-1; D unresolved. Per germline, CDR1 KGHDR and CDR2 SFDVKD. The V gene lost 5 bases and the J gene lost 7 bases, with 5 bases spanning the gap. CDR3 length equals 11 residues. CDR3 sequence: CATSVVNEQFF. CDR3 bases: TGTGCCACCAGTGTAGTTAATGAGCAGTTCTTC.

The chain recombines TRBV2 with TRBJ1-2; perhaps TRBD1 as D (5 bases). Looked up from germline, CDR1 is SNHLY and CDR2 is FYNNEI. This CDR3 has 15 amino acids. Trimming took off 6 bases at V and 5 bases at J, with 19 bases between the two ends. The CDR3 region is CASSPKLQAPYGYTF. DNA of the CDR3: TGTGCCAGCAGCCCGAAGCTACAGGCCCCTTATGGCTACACCTTC.

The DNA of the CDR3 is TGTGCCAGCAGCCAAACGGGGGAGAGGGAGACCCAGTACTTC. As protein: CASSQTGERETQYF. The chain is built from TRBV7-9 and TRBJ2-1; possible D gene TRBD2, 6 bases. The J call may not be correct, given that the DNA end is closer to TRBJ2-5. The CDR3 loop spans 14 amino acids. Germline V gives CDR1 SEHNR, CDR2 FQNEAQ (reference sequence).

This rearrangement joins TRBV3-1 to TRBJ2-5; D is undetermined. The CDR3 runs to 14 residues. Germline V gene lookup returns CDR1 LGHDT and CDR2 YNNKEL (reference sequence). V was shortened by 4 bases and J by 1 base, with 10 bases between the two germline ends. CDR3 amino acids: CASSRGPLQETQYF. The CDR3 region has the DNA TGTGCCAGCAGCCGAGGACCGCTCCAAGAGACCCAGTACTTC.

This chain connects TRBV20-1 to TRBJ1-2; 11 bases align to TRBD1. The V gene's germline CDR1 is DFQATT and CDR2 SNEGSKA (reference sequence). V lost 7 bases to trimming and J lost 8 bases; unmatched junction nucleotides: 12. The CDR3 extends over 14 amino acids. CDR3 amino acids: CSVDPGQGVDGYTF. The CDR3 bases are TGCAGTGTTGATCCGGGACAGGGGGTAGACGGCTACACCTTC.

This rearrangement joins TRBV7-9 to TRBJ1-2, with TRBD1 as a possible D gene (5 bases). Germline V lookup: CDR1 SEHNR, CDR2 FQNEAQ (reference sequence). V was pared by 2 bases and J by 4 bases, with 14 bases between. CDR3 length equals 15 residues. In nucleotides, the CDR3 is TGTGCCAGCAGCTTAAACAGGAGAGGTCTCTATGGCTACACCTTC. It yields the protein CASSLNRRGLYGYTF.

V is TRBV12-3 or TRBV12-4 and J is TRBJ2-3; the D gene could be TRBD1 or TRBD2 (5 bases each). This CDR3 has 15 amino acids. Trimming cost V 6 bases and J 0 bases, with 13 bases left between them. CDR3 nucleotide sequence: TGTGCCAGCAGCCCCGGGACCCTCAGCACAGATACGCAGTATTTT. Translated, it gives CASSPGTLSTDTQYF.

This chain links TRBV19 with TRBJ2-4; D gene uncertain. The CDR3 has 15 amino acids. Germline loops: CDR1 LNHDA, CDR2 SQIVND (reference sequence). Between the trimmed V and J ends, which lost 9 bases and 0 bases, there was a span of 15 bases. The CDR3 reads CASRPGVVAKNIQYF. The CDR3 DNA reads as TGTGCCAGCCGTCCTGGTGTAGTAGCCAAAAACATTCAGTACTTC.

This clonotype has more than one count but fewer than ten. The CDR3 spells CASSPRLGGSYNEQFF. CDR3 nucleotides: TGTGCCAGCAGCCCCCGACTAGGGGGCTCCTACAATGAGCAGTTCTTC. The gene calls are TRBV9 and TRBJ2-1; the D gene could be TRBD1 or TRBD2 (6 bases each). Germline V gene data show CDR1 as SGDLS and CDR2 as YYNGEE. The CDR3 consists of 16 residues. The V end lost 4 bases, the J end lost 0 bases, and 14 bases lay between the germline ends.

This clonotype was recorded only once. V usage is TRBV24-1 and J usage is TRBJ1-2; D might be TRBD1 (6 bases). The CDR3 totals 15 residues. From germline, CDR1 is KGHDR and CDR2 SFDVKD. V was shortened by 2 bases and J by 3 bases, with 12 bases between the two germline ends. CDR3 bases: TGTGCCACCAGTGATTCATGGGGGGCCGACTATGGCTACACCTTC. Its protein is CATSDSWGADYGYTF.

This clonotype turned up a few times. The rearrangement uses TRBV20-1 and TRBJ2-1, with 12 nucleotides matching TRBD2. The CDR3 runs 14 residues. CDR1 is DFQATT, CDR2 SNEGSKA, per germline (reference sequence). V lost 6 bases, J lost 9 bases, and 9 bases stayed unmatched. The CDR3 spells CSAQGLAGSREQFF. The CDR3 nucleotides are TGCAGTGCCCAAGGACTAGCGGGGAGCCGTGAGCAGTTCTTC.